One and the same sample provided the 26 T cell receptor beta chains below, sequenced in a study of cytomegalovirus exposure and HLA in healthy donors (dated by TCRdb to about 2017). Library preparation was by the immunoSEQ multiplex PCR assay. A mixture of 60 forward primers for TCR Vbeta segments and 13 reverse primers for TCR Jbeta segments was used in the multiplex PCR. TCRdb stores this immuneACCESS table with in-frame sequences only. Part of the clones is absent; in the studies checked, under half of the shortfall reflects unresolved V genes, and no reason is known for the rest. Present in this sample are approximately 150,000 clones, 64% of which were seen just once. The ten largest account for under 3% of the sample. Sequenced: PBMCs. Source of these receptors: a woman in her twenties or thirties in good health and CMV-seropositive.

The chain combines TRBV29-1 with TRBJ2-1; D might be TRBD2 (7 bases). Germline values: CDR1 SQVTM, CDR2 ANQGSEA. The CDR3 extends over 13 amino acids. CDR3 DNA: TGCAGTGGGGAGGGGGGCCGCTACAATGAGCAGTTCTTC. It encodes CSGEGGRYNEQFF.

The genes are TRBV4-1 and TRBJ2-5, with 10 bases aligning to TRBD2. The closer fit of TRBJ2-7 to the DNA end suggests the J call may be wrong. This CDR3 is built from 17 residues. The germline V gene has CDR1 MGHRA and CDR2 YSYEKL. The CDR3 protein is CASSQEGLAGEVYEQYF. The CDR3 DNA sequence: TGCGCCAGCAGCCAAGAAGGGCTAGCGGGAGAGGTATACGAGCAGTACTTC.

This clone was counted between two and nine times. The CDR3 sequence is CASSETDGRAFF. The CDR3 coding sequence is TGTGCCAGCAGTGAGACAGACGGGAGAGCTTTCTTT. The J gene is TRBJ1-1, the V gene TRBV2; D is perhaps TRBD1 (5 bases). V dropped 3 bases and J dropped 10 bases, with 12 bases sitting between them. The CDR3 totals 12 residues. Per the germline V gene, CDR1 is SNHLY and CDR2 is FYNNEI.

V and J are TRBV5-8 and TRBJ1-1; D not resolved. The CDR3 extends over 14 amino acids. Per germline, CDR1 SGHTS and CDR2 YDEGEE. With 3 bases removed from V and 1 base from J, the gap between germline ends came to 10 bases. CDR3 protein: CASSSPYKNTEAFF. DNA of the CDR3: TGTGCCAGCAGCTCGCCCTATAAGAACACTGAAGCTTTCTTT.

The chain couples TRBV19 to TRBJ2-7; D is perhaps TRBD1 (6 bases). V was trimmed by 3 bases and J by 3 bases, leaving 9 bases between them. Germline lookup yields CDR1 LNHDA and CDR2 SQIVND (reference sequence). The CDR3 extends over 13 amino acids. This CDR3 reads CASSMDSDYEQYF. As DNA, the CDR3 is TGTGCCAGTAGTATGGACAGCGACTACGAGCAGTACTTC.

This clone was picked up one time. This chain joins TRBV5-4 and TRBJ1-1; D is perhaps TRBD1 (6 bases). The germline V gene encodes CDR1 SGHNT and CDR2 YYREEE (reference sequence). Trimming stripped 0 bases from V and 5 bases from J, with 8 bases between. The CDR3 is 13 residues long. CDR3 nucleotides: TGTGCCAGCAGCTTGGACAGGGTTACTGAAGCTTTCTTT. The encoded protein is CASSLDRVTEAFF.

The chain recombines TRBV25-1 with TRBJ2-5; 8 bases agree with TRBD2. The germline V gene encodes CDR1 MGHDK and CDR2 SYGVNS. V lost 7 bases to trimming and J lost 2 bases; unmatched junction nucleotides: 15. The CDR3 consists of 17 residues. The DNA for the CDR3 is TGTGCCAGCACCCAAGGTCGTACTAGCGGAGTTCAAGAGACCCAGTACTTC. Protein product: CASTQGRTSGVQETQYF.

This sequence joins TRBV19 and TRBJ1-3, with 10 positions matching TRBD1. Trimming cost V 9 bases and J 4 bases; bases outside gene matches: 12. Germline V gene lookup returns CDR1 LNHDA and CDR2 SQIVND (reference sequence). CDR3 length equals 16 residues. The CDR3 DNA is TGTGCCAGCAGAACCGGCGGACAGGGGGAAGGAAACACCATATATTTT. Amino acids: CASRTGGQGEGNTIYF. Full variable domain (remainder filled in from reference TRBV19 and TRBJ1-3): DGGITQSPKYLFRKEGQNVTLSCEQNLNHDAMYWYRQDPGQGLRLIYYSQIVNDFQKGDIAEGYSVSREKKESFPLTVTSAQKNPTAFYLCASRTGGQGEGNTIYFGEGSWLTVV.

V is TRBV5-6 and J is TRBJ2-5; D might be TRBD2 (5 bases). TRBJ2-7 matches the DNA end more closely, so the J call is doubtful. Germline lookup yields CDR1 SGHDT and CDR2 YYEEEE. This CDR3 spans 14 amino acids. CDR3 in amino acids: CASSPRVGSYEQYF. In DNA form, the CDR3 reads TGTGCCAGCAGCCCCCGTGTTGGGAGCTACGAGCAGTACTTC.

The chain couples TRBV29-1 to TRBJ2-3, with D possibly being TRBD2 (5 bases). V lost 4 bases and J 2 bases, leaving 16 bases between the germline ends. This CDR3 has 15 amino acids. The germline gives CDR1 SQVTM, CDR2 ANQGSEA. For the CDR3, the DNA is TGCAGCGTTGGGACTCTTGGGGATTACACAGATACGCAGTATTTT. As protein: CSVGTLGDYTDTQYF.

The CDR3 region has the DNA TGTGCCAGCAGCCCGGTGGGGACAGGGCGATCCTACGAGCAGTACTTC. It yields the protein CASSPVGTGRSYEQYF. The chain links TRBV5-6 to TRBJ2-7, with 9 bases identical to TRBD1. The CDR3 loop spans 16 amino acids. The V segment lost 4 bases and the J segment 1 base; nucleotides outside the gene matches: 9. Germline-derived CDR1 and CDR2 are SGHDT and YYEEEE.

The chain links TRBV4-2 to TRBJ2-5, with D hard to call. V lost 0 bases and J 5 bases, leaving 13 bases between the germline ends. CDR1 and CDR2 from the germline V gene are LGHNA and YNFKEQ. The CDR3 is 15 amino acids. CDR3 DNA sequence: TGTGCCAGCAGCCAAGATCTAAACTGGTGGGAGACCCAGTACTTC. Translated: CASSQDLNWWETQYF.

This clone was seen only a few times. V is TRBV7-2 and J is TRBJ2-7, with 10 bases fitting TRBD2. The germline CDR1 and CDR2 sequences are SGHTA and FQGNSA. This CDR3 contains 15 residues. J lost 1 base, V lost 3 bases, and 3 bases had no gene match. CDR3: CASSFGLAVSYEQYF. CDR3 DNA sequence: TGTGCCAGCAGCTTTGGACTAGCGGTGTCCTACGAGCAGTACTTC.

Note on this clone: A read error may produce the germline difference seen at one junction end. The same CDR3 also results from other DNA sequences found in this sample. CDR3 sequence: CASRVTDYEQYF. In DNA, the CDR3 is TGCGCCAGCAGGGTTACAGACTACGAGCAGTACTTC. The genes are TRBV2 and TRBJ2-7; perhaps TRBD1 as D (5 bases). Germline values: CDR1 SNHLY, CDR2 FYNNEI. The CDR3 contains 12 residues.

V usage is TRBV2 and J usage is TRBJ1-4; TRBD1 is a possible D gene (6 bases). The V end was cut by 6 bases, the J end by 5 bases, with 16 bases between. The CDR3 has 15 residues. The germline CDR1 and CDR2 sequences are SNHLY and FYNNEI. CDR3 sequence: CASSENRDTNEKLFF. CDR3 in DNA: TGTGCCAGCAGCGAAAACCGGGACACCAATGAAAAACTGTTTTTT.

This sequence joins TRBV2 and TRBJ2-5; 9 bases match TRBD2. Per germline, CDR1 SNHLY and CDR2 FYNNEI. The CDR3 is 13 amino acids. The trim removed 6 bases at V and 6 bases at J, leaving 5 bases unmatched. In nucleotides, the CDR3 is TGTGCCAGCAGGTGGACTAGCGACAAGACCCAGTACTTC. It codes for CASRWTSDKTQYF.

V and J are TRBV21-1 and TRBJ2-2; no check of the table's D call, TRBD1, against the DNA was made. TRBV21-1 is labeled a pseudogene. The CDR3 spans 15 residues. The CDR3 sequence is CASKLRTGNTGELFF. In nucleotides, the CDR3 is TGTGCCAGCAAGTTAAGGACAGGGAACACCGGGGAGCTGTTTTTT.

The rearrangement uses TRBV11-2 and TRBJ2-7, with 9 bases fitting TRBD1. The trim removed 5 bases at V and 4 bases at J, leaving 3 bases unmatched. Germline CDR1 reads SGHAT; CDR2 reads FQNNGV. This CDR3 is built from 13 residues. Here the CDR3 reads CASSLGTGYEQYF. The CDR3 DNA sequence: TGTGCCAGCAGCCTCGGGACAGGGTACGAGCAGTACTTC.

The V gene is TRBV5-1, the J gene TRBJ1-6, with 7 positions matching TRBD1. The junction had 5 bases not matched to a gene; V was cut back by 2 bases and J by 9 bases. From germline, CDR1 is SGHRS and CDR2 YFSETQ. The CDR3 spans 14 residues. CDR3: CASSFTGVGSPLHF. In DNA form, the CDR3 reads TGCGCCAGCAGCTTTACAGGGGTCGGTTCACCCCTCCACTTT.

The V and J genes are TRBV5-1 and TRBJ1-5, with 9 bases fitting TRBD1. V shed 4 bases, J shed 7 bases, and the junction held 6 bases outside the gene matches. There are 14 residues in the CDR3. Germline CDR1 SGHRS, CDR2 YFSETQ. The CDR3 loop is CASSPTGGEQPQHF. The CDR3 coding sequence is TGCGCCAGCAGCCCGACAGGGGGTGAACAGCCCCAGCATTTT.

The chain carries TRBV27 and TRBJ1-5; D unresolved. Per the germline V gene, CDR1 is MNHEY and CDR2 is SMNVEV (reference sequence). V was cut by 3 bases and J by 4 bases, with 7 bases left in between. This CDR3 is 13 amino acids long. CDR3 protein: CASSFEVNQPQHF. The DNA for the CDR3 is TGTGCCAGCAGTTTCGAGGTGAATCAGCCCCAGCATTTT.

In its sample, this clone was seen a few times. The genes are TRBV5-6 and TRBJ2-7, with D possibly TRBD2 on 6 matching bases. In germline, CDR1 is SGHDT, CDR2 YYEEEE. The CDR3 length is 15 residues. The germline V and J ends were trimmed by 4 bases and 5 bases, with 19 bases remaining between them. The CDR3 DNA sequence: TGTGCCAGCAGCCTGCCGGGGGAGCTAGCACACGAGCAGTACTTC. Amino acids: CASSLPGELAHEQYF.

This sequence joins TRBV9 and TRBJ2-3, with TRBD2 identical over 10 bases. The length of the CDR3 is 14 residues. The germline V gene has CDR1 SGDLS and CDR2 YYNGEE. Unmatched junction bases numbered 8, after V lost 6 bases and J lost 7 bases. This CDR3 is CASIPGLAANTQYF. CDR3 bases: TGTGCCAGCATCCCCGGACTAGCGGCAAATACGCAGTATTTT.

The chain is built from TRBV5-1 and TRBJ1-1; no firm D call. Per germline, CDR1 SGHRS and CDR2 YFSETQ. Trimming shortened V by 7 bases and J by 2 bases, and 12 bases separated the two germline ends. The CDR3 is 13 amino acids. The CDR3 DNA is TGCGCCAGCTTTAGCTCGTTAAACACTGAAGCTTTCTTT. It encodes CASFSSLNTEAFF.

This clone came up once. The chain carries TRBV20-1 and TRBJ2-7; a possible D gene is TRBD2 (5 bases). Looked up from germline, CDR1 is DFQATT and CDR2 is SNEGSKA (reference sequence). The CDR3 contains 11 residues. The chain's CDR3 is CRPGKVYEQYF. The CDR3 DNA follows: TGCAGGCCGGGGAAGGTCTACGAGCAGTACTTC.

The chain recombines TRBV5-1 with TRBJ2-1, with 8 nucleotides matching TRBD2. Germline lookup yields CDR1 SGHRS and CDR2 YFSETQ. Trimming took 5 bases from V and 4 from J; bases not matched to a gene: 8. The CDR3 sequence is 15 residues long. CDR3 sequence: CASRLGLAGYNEQFF. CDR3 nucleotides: TGCGCCAGCAGGTTAGGGCTAGCGGGTTACAATGAGCAGTTCTTC.